These 20 T cell receptor beta chains share one sample of origin, sequenced in a study of spatial heterogeneity in lung cancer. TCRdb re-called the 5' RACE reads through MiXCR, storing one row per CDR3 protein. The repertoire has around 98,000 distinct CDR3 sequences, roughly a fifth of them found once; the top ten carry about a fifth. Time point described: blood at routine non-recurrence follow-up after resection. Material: PBMCs, obtained at follow-up. Receptors were obtained from a male donor with early-stage non-small cell lung cancer.

The J gene is TRBJ2-1, the V gene TRBV6-5; TRBD2 is a possible D gene (5 bases). CDR3 size: 14 residues. Trimming cost V 5 bases and J 3 bases, with 11 bases left between them. Germline CDR1 and CDR2: MNHEY and SVGAGI. The CDR3 bases are TGTGCCAGCAGTGCAAACCGGGACTACAATGAGCAGTTCTTC. This encodes CASSANRDYNEQFF.

This clonotype was seen more than once but under ten times. This chain links TRBV11-2 with TRBJ2-2; D ambiguous. CDR3 length equals 15 residues. The ends were cut back, 6 bases at V and 5 bases at J, with 16 bases in the middle. Looked up from germline, CDR1 is SGHAT and CDR2 is FQNNGV. The CDR3 loop is CASRPLLRGTGELFF. As DNA, the CDR3 is TGTGCCAGCAGGCCCCTTCTTCGCGGTACCGGGGAGCTGTTTTTT.

The V and J genes are TRBV29-1 and TRBJ1-1; no definite D call. The CDR3 is made up of 13 amino acids. The V and J ends lost 5 bases and 1 base respectively, with 11 bases between them. Germline-derived CDR1 and CDR2 are SQVTM and ANQGSEA. CDR3 in amino acids: CSVLGRPNTEAFF. In DNA, the CDR3 is TGCAGCGTTCTGGGCAGACCGAACACTGAAGCTTTCTTT.

This sequence joins TRBV28 and TRBJ1-1, with TRBD1 as a possible D gene (5 bases). CDR3 length equals 12 residues. V lost 6 bases, J lost 4 bases, and 9 bases lay in between. Germline loops: CDR1 MDHEN, CDR2 SYDVKM. For the CDR3, the DNA is TGTGCCAGCAGGAACAGGCTCACTGAAGCTTTCTTT. It codes for CASRNRLTEAFF.

The chain uses TRBV6-5 and TRBJ2-1; 10 bases are a match to TRBD1. CDR1 and CDR2 (germline): MNHEY, SVGAGI. The CDR3 length is 15 residues. V was clipped by 6 bases and J by 6 bases; unmatched bases: 8. CDR3 sequence (DNA): TGTGCCAGCAGAAGCGGGACAGGGGTCTCCAATGAGCAGTTCTTC. Translated: CASRSGTGVSNEQFF.

This clonotype showed up just a few times. V usage is TRBV7-2 and J usage is TRBJ1-4, with a weak D call TRBD1 (6 bases). This CDR3 comprises 17 residues. Germline loops: CDR1 SGHTA, CDR2 FQGNSA. Trimming left V 5 bases short and J 0 bases short, with 16 bases between. The CDR3 DNA reads as TGTGCCAGCAGCCCCCGACCGGGGGGCGCAACTAATGAAAAACTGTTTTTT. This gives the protein CASSPRPGGATNEKLFF.

This sequence joins TRBV27 and TRBJ1-2; D possibly corresponds to TRBD1 (6 bases). Per germline, CDR1 MNHEY and CDR2 SMNVEV (reference sequence). This CDR3 spans 16 amino acids. V was shortened by 0 bases and J by 8 bases, with 19 bases between the two germline ends. In nucleotides, the CDR3 is TGTGCCAGCAGTTTATCGGGGACATACCCGGGGGGCGGCTACACCTTC. Its translation is CASSLSGTYPGGGYTF.

The chain uses TRBV30 and TRBJ2-6; D not certain. The V and J ends lost 7 bases and 4 bases respectively, with 17 bases between them. CDR3 length equals 15 residues. Germline lookup yields CDR1 GTSNPN and CDR2 SVGIG (reference sequence). CDR3 DNA sequence: TGTGCCTCCCCTCTGCTGGGGTCCGGGGCCAACGTCCTGACTTTC. This translates into CASPLLGSGANVLTF.

This clonotype was found many times. The V gene is TRBV7-2, the J gene TRBJ2-2; no definite D call. The germline CDR1 and CDR2 sequences are SGHTA and FQGNSA. This CDR3 contains 15 residues. The V gene lost 5 bases and the J gene lost 0 bases, with 10 bases spanning the gap. CDR3 sequence: CASSRTHANTGELFF. Here the CDR3 DNA reads TGTGCCAGCAGCAGGACCCACGCGAACACCGGGGAGCTGTTTTTT.

This clonotype was found many times. This chain joins TRBV20-1 and TRBJ2-2; 8 bases map to TRBD2. Looked up from germline, CDR1 is DFQATT and CDR2 is SNEGSKA (reference sequence). The trim removed 4 bases at V and 5 bases at J, leaving 6 bases unmatched. CDR3 size: 14 residues. In nucleotides, the CDR3 is TGCAGTGCTACCAGCGGGAGTGCTACCGGGGAGCTGTTTTTT. Its translation: CSATSGSATGELFF.

This clonotype was counted at least ten times. The chain carries TRBV6-2 or TRBV6-3 and TRBJ1-2, with no clear D. This CDR3 has 12 amino acids. V was pared by 3 bases and J by 7 bases, with 9 bases between. From germline, CDR1 is MNHEY and CDR2 SVGEGT. The CDR3 DNA reads as TGTGCCAGCAGTTATAGTCGGAGTGGCTACACCTTC. The encoded protein is CASSYSRSGYTF.

The V call is TRBV5-1, the J call TRBJ2-7, with 8 positions matching TRBD1. Per the germline V gene, CDR1 is SGHRS and CDR2 is YFSETQ. This CDR3 contains 14 residues. With 2 bases clipped from V and 4 bases from J, the junction kept 5 bases outside the gene matches. In DNA, the CDR3 is TGCGCCAGCAGCTTAACGGGACAGGATTACGAGCAGTACGTC. This codes for CASSLTGQDYEQYV.

This clonotype was seen a handful of times. The chain has TRBV12-3 or TRBV12-4 and TRBJ1-5, with TRBD1 matching 8 bases. V lost 2 bases to trimming and J lost 6 bases; unmatched junction nucleotides: 3. This CDR3 contains 14 residues. CDR3 loop: CASSLRQGAQPQHF. The CDR3 DNA follows: TGTGCCAGCAGTTTAAGGCAGGGGGCTCAGCCCCAGCATTTT.

V gene TRBV5-1 combines with J gene TRBJ2-4; D gene unclear. The V gene lost 0 bases and the J gene lost 3 bases, with 4 bases spanning the gap. The CDR3 length is 13 residues. Germline-derived CDR1 and CDR2 are SGHRS and YFSETQ. CDR3 protein: CASSLALKNIQYF. The CDR3 bases are TGCGCCAGCAGCTTGGCCCTCAAAAACATTCAGTACTTC.

The chain carries TRBV29-1 and TRBJ2-5; no definite D call. The germline V gene encodes CDR1 SQVTM and CDR2 ANQGSEA. Deletions cut 4 bases from V and 1 base from J, with 7 bases between. The CDR3 has 12 amino acids. CDR3 DNA: TGCAGCGTTGCAACAGCCCAAGAGACCCAGTACTTC. Its protein is CSVATAQETQYF.

The chain carries TRBV5-5 and TRBJ2-7; 15 nucleotides align to TRBD2. The V segment lost 3 bases and the J segment 6 bases; nucleotides outside the gene matches: 4. This CDR3 region has 15 residues. CDR1 is SGHKS, CDR2 YYEKEE, per germline (reference sequence). The CDR3 sequence is CASSSGLAGGAEQYV. CDR3 in DNA: TGTGCCAGCAGCTCGGGACTAGCGGGGGGCGCCGAGCAGTACGTC.

The table lists this clonotype with a few counts. This rearrangement joins TRBV9 to TRBJ1-3, with TRBD1 as a possible D gene (6 bases). The CDR3 consists of 17 residues. Trimming removed 4 bases from V and 0 bases from J, with 17 bases in between. Germline CDR1 reads SGDLS; CDR2 reads YYNGEE. Here the CDR3 reads CASSPRAGTTSGNTIYF. Written as DNA, the CDR3 is TGTGCCAGCAGCCCACGTGCAGGGACAACCTCTGGAAACACCATATATTTT.

This clonotype was recorded a few times. CDR3 loop: CASSVREVTGELFF. For the CDR3, the DNA is TGTGCCAGCAGCGTCCGGGAGGTCACCGGGGAGCTGTTTTTT. The genes are TRBV7-2 and TRBJ2-2; 7 bases agree with TRBD2. Unmatched junction bases numbered 4, after V lost 5 bases and J lost 4 bases. CDR3 length: 14 residues. Germline V CDR1 and CDR2: SGHTA, FQGNSA.

The chain is built from TRBV23-1 and TRBJ1-4; no clear D gene. TRBV23-1 is annotated as an ORF whose role is uncertain. Between the trimmed V and J ends, which lost 4 bases and 6 bases, there was a span of 3 bases. The CDR3 has 11 residues. The CDR3 here is CASSRDEKLFF. The CDR3, as DNA: TGCGCCAGCAGTCGGGATGAAAAACTGTTTTTT.

This clonotype was picked up many times. The V call is TRBV20-1, the J call TRBJ2-3; 8 nucleotides agree with TRBD2. Germline values: CDR1 DFQATT, CDR2 SNEGSKA (reference sequence). V shed 1 base, J shed 5 bases, and the junction held 5 bases outside the gene matches. The CDR3 runs 14 residues. The CDR3 nucleotides are TGCAGTGCTAGAGCGGGAGGGCCCGGAGATACGCAGTATTTT. Amino acids: CSARAGGPGDTQYF.